These T cell receptor beta chains were read from a single sample in a study of blood T cell repertoires in COVID-19. Profiled with immunoSEQ multiplex PCR; TCRdb holds only in-frame clones, not every one. The table has approximately 56,000 clones, roughly 90% seen once. Sample: peripheral blood. The receptors here all came from a man older than 75 with active or convalescent COVID-19. The CDR3 runs from the conserved cysteine through the conserved F or W. Each record gives: J gene, clone size, CDR3 length, D gene, V gene, CDR3 DNA, CDR3 protein. D genes are given only for firm matches. Not all rows give a size; the values are once, few, many and, for expanded clones, a class.

j_gene: TRBJ1-2
abundance: -
len: 13
d_gene: -
v_gene: TRBV3-1/TRBV3-2
CDR3nt: TGTGCCAGCAGCCAAACTCTGGACTATGGCTACACCTTC
CDR3aa: CASSQTLDYGYTF

j_gene: TRBJ2-5
abundance: -
len: 14
d_gene: TRBD1
v_gene: TRBV5-1
CDR3nt: TGCGCCAGCAGCCGGGACAGTACGGAAGAGACCCAGTACTTC
CDR3aa: CASSRDSTEETQYF

j_gene: TRBJ1-2
abundance: -
len: 15
d_gene: -
v_gene: TRBV6-5
CDR3nt: TGTGCCAGCAGTCGACGGACAGTGGGAGCGTATGGCTACACCTTC
CDR3aa: CASSRRTVGAYGYTF

j_gene: TRBJ2-1
abundance: -
len: 15
d_gene: -
v_gene: TRBV5-1
CDR3nt: TGCGCCAGCAGCTTGACCGAGATCTCCTACAATGAGCAGTTCTTC
CDR3aa: CASSLTEISYNEQFF

j_gene: TRBJ2-5
abundance: -
len: 14
d_gene: -
v_gene: TRBV19
CDR3nt: TGTGCCAGTAGTCCGCCGATGAGGGCGGAGACCCAGTACTTC
CDR3aa: CASSPPMRAETQYF

j_gene: TRBJ2-1
abundance: once
len: 18
d_gene: TRBD2
v_gene: TRBV24-1
CDR3nt: TGTGCCACCAGTGATTTCCCTCTCGGACTAGCGGGAGTCGGTGAGCAGTTCTTC
CDR3aa: CATSDFPLGLAGVGEQFF

j_gene: TRBJ2-5
abundance: -
len: 13
d_gene: -
v_gene: TRBV14
CDR3nt: TGTGCCAGCAGCCAGGCCATGGAAGAGACCCAGTACTTC
CDR3aa: CASSQAMEETQYF

j_gene: TRBJ2-2
abundance: -
len: 14
d_gene: TRBD2
v_gene: TRBV20-1
CDR3nt: TGCAGTGCTAGTAATAGCGGGGGCCACCGGGAGCTGTTTTTT
CDR3aa: CSASNSGGHRELFF

j_gene: TRBJ1-6
abundance: -
len: 15
d_gene: -
v_gene: TRBV28
CDR3nt: TGTGCCAGCAGTTCTTACAGGGTGCGGAATTCACCCCTCCACTTT
CDR3aa: CASSSYRVRNSPLHF

j_gene: TRBJ1-1
abundance: -
len: 16
d_gene: TRBD1
v_gene: TRBV5-1
CDR3nt: TGCGCCAGCAGCTTGGAGGGGGGACAGTTGAACACTGAAGCTTTCTTT
CDR3aa: CASSLEGGQLNTEAFF

j_gene: TRBJ1-1
abundance: few
len: 15
d_gene: -
v_gene: TRBV18
CDR3nt: TGTGCCAGCTCAAGTGACAGCAGTTTCTACACTGAAGCTTTCTTT
CDR3aa: CASSSDSSFYTEAFF

j_gene: TRBJ2-7
abundance: -
len: 11
d_gene: -
v_gene: TRBV4-2
CDR3nt: TGTGCCAGCAGCAGGGAGTACGAGCAGTACTTC
CDR3aa: CASSREYEQYF

j_gene: TRBJ2-5
abundance: -
len: 14
d_gene: TRBD1
v_gene: TRBV19
CDR3nt: TGTGCCAGTAAGGGACAGGGCGATTCTGAGACCCAGTACTTC
CDR3aa: CASKGQGDSETQYF

j_gene: TRBJ2-1
abundance: once
len: 11
d_gene: TRBD2
v_gene: TRBV19
CDR3nt: TGTGCCAGTACCATGGGGACTATTAGGTTCTTC
CDR3aa: CASTMGTIRFF

j_gene: TRBJ2-3
abundance: -
len: 14
d_gene: TRBD1
v_gene: TRBV19
CDR3nt: TGTGCCAGTAAGGGGGCGCCGGGCACAGATACGCAGTATTTT
CDR3aa: CASKGAPGTDTQYF

j_gene: TRBJ2-5
abundance: -
len: 15
d_gene: -
v_gene: TRBV18
CDR3nt: TGTGCCAGCTCACCAATGACAACCCCTTCGGAGACCCAGTACTTC
CDR3aa: CASSPMTTPSETQYF

j_gene: TRBJ1-1
abundance: -
len: 15
d_gene: -
v_gene: TRBV3-1/TRBV3-2
CDR3nt: TGTGCCAGCAGCCAGCCCTCCGTAGGGAGCACTGAAGCTTTCTTT
CDR3aa: CASSQPSVGSTEAFF

j_gene: TRBJ1-1
abundance: once
len: 15
d_gene: -
v_gene: TRBV12-1
CDR3nt: TGTGCCAGCAGCACCCCAGGGATCGTAGACACTGAAGCTTTCTTT
CDR3aa: CASSTPGIVDTEAFF

j_gene: TRBJ2-3
abundance: once
len: 17
d_gene: -
v_gene: TRBV7-6
CDR3nt: TGTGCCAGCAGCTTCGGCATCCGGACAGAACCCACAGATACGCAGTATTTT
CDR3aa: CASSFGIRTEPTDTQYF

j_gene: TRBJ2-3
abundance: -
len: 15
d_gene: -
v_gene: TRBV5-4
CDR3nt: TGTGCCAGCAGCTTGCGGGGCGGGGTTAGTGATACGCAGTATTTT
CDR3aa: CASSLRGGVSDTQYF

j_gene: TRBJ2-7
abundance: -
len: 13
d_gene: -
v_gene: TRBV7-2
CDR3nt: TGTGCCAGCAGTTACAACTCGGGGAGGGAGCAGTACTTC
CDR3aa: CASSYNSGREQYF

j_gene: TRBJ1-1
abundance: -
len: 15
d_gene: -
v_gene: TRBV5-4
CDR3nt: TGTGCCAGCAGCTTGGGAGGGGGAAGGGGCACTGAAGCTTTCTTT
CDR3aa: CASSLGGGRGTEAFF

j_gene: TRBJ1-1
abundance: few
len: 17
d_gene: -
v_gene: TRBV21-1
CDR3nt: TGTGCCAGCAGCAAAGTTCGGCCAGGGAATTCGAACACTGAAGCTTTCTTT
CDR3aa: CASSKVRPGNSNTEAFF

j_gene: TRBJ2-7
abundance: -
len: 16
d_gene: -
v_gene: TRBV5-6
CDR3nt: TGTGCCAGCAGCTTGGCGGGGGGCCCTGGGTACTACGAGCAGTACTTC
CDR3aa: CASSLAGGPGYYEQYF

j_gene: TRBJ1-4
abundance: -
len: 14
d_gene: TRBD1
v_gene: TRBV5-8
CDR3nt: TGTGCCAGCAGCCCGGGACAGGGTAACGAAAAACTGTTTTTT
CDR3aa: CASSPGQGNEKLFF

j_gene: TRBJ1-6
abundance: few
len: 14
d_gene: -
v_gene: TRBV24-1
CDR3nt: TGTGCCACCAGGGAGGAGGCCTATAATTCACCCCTCCACTTT
CDR3aa: CATREEAYNSPLHF

j_gene: TRBJ2-3
abundance: -
len: 15
d_gene: -
v_gene: TRBV21-1
CDR3nt: TGTGCCAGCAGCAAGGGACTCCTAATCACAGATACGCAGTATTTT
CDR3aa: CASSKGLLITDTQYF

j_gene: TRBJ1-2
abundance: few
len: 16
d_gene: -
v_gene: TRBV28
CDR3nt: TGTGCCAGCAGTTCGCGTCAAGGTGGAGGCCTCTATGGCTACACCTTC
CDR3aa: CASSSRQGGGLYGYTF

j_gene: TRBJ2-3
abundance: -
len: 15
d_gene: TRBD2
v_gene: TRBV28
CDR3nt: TGTGCCAGCAGTTCTAGCGGGGGGAGCACAGATACGCAGTATTTT
CDR3aa: CASSSSGGSTDTQYF

j_gene: TRBJ2-7
abundance: few
len: 12
d_gene: -
v_gene: TRBV28
CDR3nt: TGTGCCACCAACAGAGATACCTACGAGCAGTACTTC
CDR3aa: CATNRDTYEQYF

j_gene: TRBJ2-7
abundance: few
len: 16
d_gene: TRBD2
v_gene: TRBV7-3
CDR3nt: TGTGCCAGCAGCTTAACAGGGACTAGCGGAACCTACGAGCAGTACTTC
CDR3aa: CASSLTGTSGTYEQYF

j_gene: TRBJ2-7
abundance: -
len: 17
d_gene: TRBD2
v_gene: TRBV7-8
CDR3nt: TGTGCCAGCAGCTTATCTAGCGGGAGTAATACCCCCTACGAGCAGTACTTC
CDR3aa: CASSLSSGSNTPYEQYF

j_gene: TRBJ2-3
abundance: -
len: 15
d_gene: TRBD2
v_gene: TRBV6-7
CDR3nt: TGTGCCAGCAGGGGTAGCGGGAGGTTCACAGATACGCAGTATTTT
CDR3aa: CASRGSGRFTDTQYF

j_gene: TRBJ2-7
abundance: once
len: 15
d_gene: -
v_gene: TRBV6-5
CDR3nt: TGTGCCAGCAGTTACTGGAAGCGCGGTTCTTACGAGCAGTACTTC
CDR3aa: CASSYWKRGSYEQYF

j_gene: TRBJ2-2
abundance: -
len: 16
d_gene: -
v_gene: TRBV21-1
CDR3nt: TGCGTGTTCGGCGCTAGCGGGAGGACGAACACCGGGGAGCTGTTTTTT
CDR3aa: CVFGASGRTNTGELFF

j_gene: TRBJ2-1
abundance: -
len: 15
d_gene: TRBD1
v_gene: TRBV11-3
CDR3nt: TGTGCCAGCAGCAGCTCCGGGACAGGGGTGAATGAGCAGTTCTTC
CDR3aa: CASSSSGTGVNEQFF

j_gene: TRBJ2-7
abundance: few
len: 15
d_gene: -
v_gene: TRBV19
CDR3nt: TGTGCCAGTAGCTTGACGGAGGGGTTGTCCTACGAGCAGTACTTC
CDR3aa: CASSLTEGLSYEQYF

j_gene: TRBJ2-7
abundance: once
len: 14
d_gene: TRBD1
v_gene: TRBV19
CDR3nt: TGTGCCACCGAGGCGGACAGGGGGCGTAACGAGCAGTACTTC
CDR3aa: CATEADRGRNEQYF

j_gene: TRBJ1-2
abundance: -
len: 14
d_gene: -
v_gene: TRBV5-8
CDR3nt: TGTGCCAGCAGCTTACTTTCTGTCTTCCGGGGCTACACCTTC
CDR3aa: CASSLLSVFRGYTF

j_gene: TRBJ2-2
abundance: -
len: 12
d_gene: -
v_gene: TRBV4-3
CDR3nt: TGCGCCAGCAACAAGGGGACCGGGGAGCTGTTTTTT
CDR3aa: CASNKGTGELFF

j_gene: TRBJ2-5
abundance: -
len: 16
d_gene: TRBD2
v_gene: TRBV2
CDR3nt: TGTGCCAGCAGCGTCCGGGCTAGCGGGTACCAAGAGACCCAGTACTTC
CDR3aa: CASSVRASGYQETQYF

j_gene: TRBJ2-3
abundance: -
len: 15
d_gene: -
v_gene: TRBV5-4
CDR3nt: TGTGCCAGCAGCCTACCGGGACTTCGCACAGATACGCAGTATTTT
CDR3aa: CASSLPGLRTDTQYF

j_gene: TRBJ1-6
abundance: -
len: 15
d_gene: TRBD1
v_gene: TRBV2
CDR3nt: TGTGCCAGCAATCCCCGGGACAGTAATAATTCACCCCTCCACTTT
CDR3aa: CASNPRDSNNSPLHF

j_gene: TRBJ2-7
abundance: -
len: 14
d_gene: TRBD1
v_gene: TRBV5-4
CDR3nt: TGTGCCAGCAGCTACAACAGGGGCACCTACGAGCAGTACTTC
CDR3aa: CASSYNRGTYEQYF

j_gene: TRBJ2-3
abundance: -
len: 15
d_gene: TRBD2
v_gene: TRBV2
CDR3nt: TGTGCCAGCAGTGAAGGTAGCGGGGTCCCAGATACGCAGTATTTT
CDR3aa: CASSEGSGVPDTQYF

j_gene: TRBJ2-7
abundance: -
len: 15
d_gene: TRBD2
v_gene: TRBV7-2
CDR3nt: TGTGCCAGCAGCTGGGGGACTAGCGGATCCTACGAGCAGTACTTC
CDR3aa: CASSWGTSGSYEQYF

j_gene: TRBJ2-5
abundance: -
len: 14
d_gene: -
v_gene: TRBV19
CDR3nt: TGTGCCAGTAGTTCGAGGGGGGGAGCGGAGACCCAGTACTTC
CDR3aa: CASSSRGGAETQYF

j_gene: TRBJ2-7
abundance: -
len: 15
d_gene: -
v_gene: TRBV9
CDR3nt: TGTGCCAGCACCCCTCGAGGCGGACTAACCTACGAGCAGTACTTC
CDR3aa: CASTPRGGLTYEQYF

j_gene: TRBJ1-2
abundance: -
len: 12
d_gene: TRBD1
v_gene: TRBV7-6
CDR3nt: TGTGCCAGCAGCTCACAGGGGGCAGGTTTGACCTTC
CDR3aa: CASSSQGAGLTF

j_gene: TRBJ1-3
abundance: -
len: 21
d_gene: TRBD1
v_gene: TRBV5-1
CDR3nt: TGCGCCAGCAGCTCCACAATCCTCACAGGGGGCCTCGGTGCAAGAGGAAACACCATATATTTT
CDR3aa: CASSSTILTGGLGARGNTIYF

j_gene: TRBJ1-1
abundance: -
len: 13
d_gene: TRBD1
v_gene: TRBV2
CDR3nt: TGTGCCAGCGGGGGACAGGAGAACACTGAAGCTTTCTTT
CDR3aa: CASGGQENTEAFF

j_gene: TRBJ1-2
abundance: -
len: 15
d_gene: -
v_gene: TRBV6-1
CDR3nt: TGTGCCAGCAGTGACCAGGGCTCGGCTCACTATGGCTACACCTTC
CDR3aa: CASSDQGSAHYGYTF